A selection of T cell receptor beta chains follows, all from one sample in a study of blood T cells in healthy people across ages. MiXCR was run by TCRdb on the 5' RACE reads, yielding one entry per CDR3 protein. The data show roughly 560,000 distinct CDR3 sequences, 24% seen once. The sample was also linked to a second study, of T cells of mothers and their children.

The sequenced sample was blood. These receptors all stem from a boy between 10 and 17 years old in good health. Both conserved end residues are trimmed from each CDR3.

V gene | CDR3 protein
TRBV20-1 | SARDPLVTYNEQF
TRBV6-1 | ASSERRGDTQY
TRBV28 | ASSSKFWELF
TRBV28 | ASSSMGSLPGANVLT
TRBV3-1 | ASSPLSELSTDTQY
TRBV7-9 | ASSSRVTSGPQETQY
TRBV11-2 | ASSLDQVSTEAF
TRBV3-1 | ASTDTGANVLT
TRBV7-9 | ASSRGGDPDTQY
TRBV4-3 | ASSQKGGNNEKLF
TRBV5-1 | ASSHPEETQY
TRBV24-1 | ATSDQQGAGELF
TRBV29-1 | SVWTSIAGDTQY
TRBV4-1 | ASSLGTGVSYEQY
TRBV27 | ASSTWSQETQY
TRBV20-1 | SARDPSGRAEDHEQF
TRBV20-1 | SAREPRSNQETQY
TRBV29-1 | SVPRGNSYNEQF
TRBV6-5 | ASSSYRGPYEQY
TRBV6-6 | ASSRGQARYEQY
TRBV4-3 | ASSQDQTSGEETQY
TRBV29-1 | SVEPGSTDTQY
TRBV4-3 | ASSLLVNSYNEQF
TRBV12-5 | ASGPGQGGDEQF
TRBV7-3 | ASSLGLAGATQY
TRBV4-3 | ASSANAGGEQY
TRBV3-1 | ASSLRTGYYEQY
TRBV7-2 | ASSFYLDNEQF
TRBV27 | ASSPSVGQFYEQY
TRBV7-9 | ASSSLTAHPEAF
TRBV4-2 | ACSQEFVLNYGYT
TRBV20-1 | SARDYRGQPQH
TRBV21-1 | ASSPPEGLAGNAGELF
TRBV18 | ASSPLDSPEAF
TRBV9 | ASSVDGLDNEQF
TRBV5-1 | ASSWPGGSKNIQY
TRBV29-1 | SVDSSNEQY
TRBV6-5 | ASSNRGSYEQY
TRBV10-3 | AISEGDPANYGYT
TRBV29-1 | SALTGSYEQY
TRBV20-1 | SASGVGDSGRF
TRBV6-5 | ASSQLANNEQF
TRBV4-3 | ASSQDHITSSENIQY
TRBV7-8 | ASSFPRGAHTEAF
TRBV6-1 | ASIHLAREISNQPQH
TRBV7-9 | ASSLRVPDRGTGANVLT
TRBV6-2/TRBV6-3 | ASSYGRSTEAF
TRBV6-5 | ASSYSVTDYGYT